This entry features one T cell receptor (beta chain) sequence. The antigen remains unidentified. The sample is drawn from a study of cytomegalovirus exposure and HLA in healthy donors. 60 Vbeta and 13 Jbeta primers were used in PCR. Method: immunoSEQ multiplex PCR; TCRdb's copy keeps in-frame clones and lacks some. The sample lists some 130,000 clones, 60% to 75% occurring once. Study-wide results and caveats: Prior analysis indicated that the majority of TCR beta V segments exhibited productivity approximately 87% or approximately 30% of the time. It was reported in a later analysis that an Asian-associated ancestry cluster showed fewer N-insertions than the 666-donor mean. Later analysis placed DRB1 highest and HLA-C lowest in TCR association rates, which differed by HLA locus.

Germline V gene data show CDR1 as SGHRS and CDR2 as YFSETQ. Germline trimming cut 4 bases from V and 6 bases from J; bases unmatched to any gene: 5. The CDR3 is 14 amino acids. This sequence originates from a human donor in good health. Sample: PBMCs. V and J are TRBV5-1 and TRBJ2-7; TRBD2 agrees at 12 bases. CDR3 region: CASSSGTSGREQYF. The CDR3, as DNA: TGCGCCAGCAGCAGCGGGACTAGCGGGCGCGAGCAGTACTTC.